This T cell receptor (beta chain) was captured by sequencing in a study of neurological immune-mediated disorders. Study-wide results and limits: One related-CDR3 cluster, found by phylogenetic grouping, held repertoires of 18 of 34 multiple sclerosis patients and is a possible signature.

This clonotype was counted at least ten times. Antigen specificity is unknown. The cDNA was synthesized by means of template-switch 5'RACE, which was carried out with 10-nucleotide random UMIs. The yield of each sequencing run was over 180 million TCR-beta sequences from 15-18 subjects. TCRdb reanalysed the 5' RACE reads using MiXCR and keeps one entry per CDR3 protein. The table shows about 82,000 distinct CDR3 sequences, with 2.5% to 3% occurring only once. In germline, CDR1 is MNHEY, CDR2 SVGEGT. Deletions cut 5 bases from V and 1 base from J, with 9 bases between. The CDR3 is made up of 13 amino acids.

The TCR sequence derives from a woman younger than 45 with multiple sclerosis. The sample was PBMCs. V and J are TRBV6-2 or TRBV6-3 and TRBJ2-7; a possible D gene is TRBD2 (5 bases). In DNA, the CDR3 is TGTGCCAGCAGTCCGAGCGGATCCTACGAGCAGTACTTC. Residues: CASSPSGSYEQYF.